This T cell receptor beta chain was found in a study of T cells in women clearing cervical HPV infection. Study at large: Controls were women whose single incident HPV16 infection cleared within 12 months without precancer or cancer. HLA type could not be excluded as a confounder.

Broader study findings: Controls had more TRBV6-7 (0.16%) than cases (around 0.11%). CIN3+ cases had significantly higher TCR richness than controls; evenness did not differ.

Here immunoSEQ multiplex PCR was the method, and the copy in TCRdb shows in-frame clones only, minus some. This sample's clone table lists 9,500 to 15,000 clones. Germline loops: CDR1 LGHNA, CDR2 YNFKEQ. The V gene end was trimmed by 0 bases and the J gene end by 2 bases; junction bases not matched to a gene: 7. The CDR3 length is 17 residues. Remarks on this clone: Antigen: not known. From the germline J gene comes the end of the CDR3, since the read stops 3 residues before it.

This sequence originates from a woman between 18 and 70 years old with a cervical HPV16 infection that either progressed to CIN3+ or cleared (not recorded which). The chain has TRBV4-2 and TRBJ2-7, with 10 bases identical to TRBD2. The sample comprised blood buffy coat. The CDR3 protein is CASSQDKGSGGAYEQYF. The CDR3 DNA, read in part, is TGTGCCAGCAGCCAAGATAAAGGGAGCGGGGGGGCCTACGAG.